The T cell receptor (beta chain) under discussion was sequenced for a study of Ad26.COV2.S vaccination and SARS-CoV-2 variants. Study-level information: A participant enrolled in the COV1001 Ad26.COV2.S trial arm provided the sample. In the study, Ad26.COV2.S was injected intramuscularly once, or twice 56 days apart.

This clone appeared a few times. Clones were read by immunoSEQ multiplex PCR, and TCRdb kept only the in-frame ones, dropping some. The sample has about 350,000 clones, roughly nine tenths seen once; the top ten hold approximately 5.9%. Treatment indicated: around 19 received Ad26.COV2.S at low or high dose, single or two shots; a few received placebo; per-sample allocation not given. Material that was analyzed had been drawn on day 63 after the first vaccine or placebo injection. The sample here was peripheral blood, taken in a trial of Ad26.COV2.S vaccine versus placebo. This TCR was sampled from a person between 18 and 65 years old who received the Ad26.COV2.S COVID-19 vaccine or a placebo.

The CDR3 bases are TGTGCCAGCAGCCAAGGGACAGGGGCCCGCGGAGCCCAGCATTTT. As protein: CASSQGTGARGAQHF. The V call is TRBV3-1 (or the pseudogene TRBV3-2), the J call TRBJ1-5, with 9 bases fitting TRBD1. The CDR3 sequence is 15 residues long. CDR1 is LGHDT, CDR2 YNNKEL, per germline (reference sequence). J gave up 11 bases and V 1 base, and 9 bases lay outside the gene matches.